The rows below give T cell receptor beta chains drawn from one sample of a study of blood T cell repertoires in COVID-19. Measured with immunoSEQ multiplex PCR; TCRdb has only the in-frame clones, and not every one. There are roughly 64,000 clones in the sample; around two thirds occur only once, and approximately 51% lies in the top ten. The specimen sequenced was PBMCs or T cells enriched from blood (not recorded which). The receptors come from a woman aged 60 to 75 who had been exposed to COVID-19. The CDR3 runs from the conserved cysteine through the conserved F or W. A D gene is named only where the DNA matches it firmly. A row's size may be missing; if present it is once, few, many or a size class.

13	.	TRBV15	TRBJ2-5	.	TGTGCCACCAGCAGAACAGGGTTCGAGACCCAGTACTTC	CATSRTGFETQYF
13	TRBD1	TRBV10-3	TRBJ1-1	once	TGTGCCATCAGAAAAACAGGGGGTACTGAAGCTTTCTTT	CAIRKTGGTEAFF
17	TRBD1	TRBV11-2	TRBJ2-4	once	TGTGCCAGCAGCTTAGTATTTTTAGGGACAGCTAAAAACATTCAGTACTTC	CASSLVFLGTAKNIQYF
13	TRBD1	TRBV6-5	TRBJ1-1	few	TGTGCCAGCAGAGGACAGGGGGTGGGTGAAGCTTTCTTT	CASRGQGVGEAFF
14	.	TRBV3-1/TRBV3-2	TRBJ1-2	.	TGTGCCAGCAGCCCTAAAGGGACACTGAGGGGCTACACCTTC	CASSPKGTLRGYTF
13	.	TRBV7-2	TRBJ2-7	.	TGTGCCAGCAGCAAGGGACACCCCTACGAGCAGTACTTC	CASSKGHPYEQYF
14	TRBD2	TRBV6-5	TRBJ2-3	once	TGTGCCAGCAGTCGCGGGGGGCGAACAGATACGCAGTATTTT	CASSRGGRTDTQYF
14	.	TRBV7-9	TRBJ2-7	few	TGTGCCAGCAGCTTAGGATTCAAGAGGCACGAGCAGTACTTC	CASSLGFKRHEQYF
17	.	TRBV30	TRBJ1-2	.	TGTGCCTGGAGTGCAACTCGGGACAACTTGCCTAACTATGGCTACACCTTC	CAWSATRDNLPNYGYTF
13	.	TRBV19	TRBJ1-6	.	TGTGCCAGTAGTGTCCGGGGAGGATCACCCCTCCACTTT	CASSVRGGSPLHF
15	TRBD2	TRBV4-1	TRBJ2-1	many	TGCGCCAGCAGTCACAGCGGGGGGTTATACAATGAGCAGTTCTTC	CASSHSGGLYNEQFF
14	.	TRBV7-9	TRBJ2-1	.	TGTGCCAGCAGCTTTTTGGCGGGTTACAATGAGCAGTTCTTC	CASSFLAGYNEQFF
15	TRBD1	TRBV28	TRBJ1-4	.	TGTGCCAGCAGTGATCGGACAGGGGCGAGGGAAAAACTGTTTTTT	CASSDRTGAREKLFF
17	TRBD2	TRBV5-1	TRBJ2-1	few	TGCGCCAGCAGCTTGGCCCCAACTAGCGGGGGATACAATGAGCAGTTCTTC	CASSLAPTSGGYNEQFF
16	.	TRBV13	TRBJ1-1	few	TGTGCCAGCAGCTTTTTGGGGGTGGGAGGGAACACTGAAGCTTTCTTT	CASSFLGVGGNTEAFF